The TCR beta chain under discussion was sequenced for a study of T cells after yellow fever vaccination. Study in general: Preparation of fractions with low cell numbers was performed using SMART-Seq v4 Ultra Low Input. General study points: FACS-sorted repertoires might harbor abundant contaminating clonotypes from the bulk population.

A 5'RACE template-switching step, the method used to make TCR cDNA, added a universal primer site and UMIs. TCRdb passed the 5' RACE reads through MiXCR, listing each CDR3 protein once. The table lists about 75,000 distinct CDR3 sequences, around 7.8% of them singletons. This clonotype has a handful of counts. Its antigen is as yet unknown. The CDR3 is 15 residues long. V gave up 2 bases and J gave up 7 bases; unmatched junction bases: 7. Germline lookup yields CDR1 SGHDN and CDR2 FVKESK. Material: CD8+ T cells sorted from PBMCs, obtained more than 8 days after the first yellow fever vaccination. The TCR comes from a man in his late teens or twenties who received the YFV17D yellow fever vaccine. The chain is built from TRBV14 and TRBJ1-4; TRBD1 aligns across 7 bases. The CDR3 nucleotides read TGTGCCAGCAGCCAATGGAGGGGGCGTGGTGAAAAACTGTTTTTT. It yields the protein CASSQWRGRGEKLFF. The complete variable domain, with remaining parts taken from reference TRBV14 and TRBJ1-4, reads EAGVTQFPSHSVIEKGQTVTLRCDPISGHDNLYWYRRVMGKEIKFLLHFVKESKQDESGMPNNRFLAERTGGTYSTLKVQPAELEDSGVYFCASSQWRGRGEKLFFGSGTQLSVL.